These 15 T cell receptor beta chains originate from one sample sequenced in a study of blood T cell repertoires in COVID-19 (TCRdb year 2020). The library came from the immunoSEQ multiplex PCR assay. TCRdb retrieved this table from immuneACCESS and kept in-frame rearrangements only. Not all clones are present; in checked studies, unresolved V genes account for under half, and no reason is known for the remainder. The sample table holds about 98,000 clones, of which 82% were seen once. The biggest ten clones account for 15% to 20% of the sample. Sequenced sample: peripheral blood. Receptor source: an older man with acute or convalescent COVID-19.

V and J are TRBV7-2 and TRBJ2-7; a possible D gene is TRBD2 (6 bases). In germline, CDR1 is SGHTA, CDR2 FQGNSA. CDR3 size: 12 residues. Trimming pared 3 bases from V and 10 bases from J, leaving 13 bases between. CDR3 amino acids: CASSLGRDSQYF. CDR3 DNA: TGTGCCAGCAGCTTGGGCCGGGACTCCCAGTACTTC. The whole variable domain, filled in from reference TRBV7-2 and TRBJ2-7, reads GAGVSQSPSNKVTEKGKDVELRCDPISGHTALYWYRQSLGQGLEFLIYFQGNSAPDKSGLPSDRFSAERTGGSVSTLTIQRTQQEDSAVYLCASSLGRDSQYFGPGTRLTVT.

This chain joins TRBV5-1 and TRBJ2-1; 12 nucleotides match TRBD2. Germline V CDR1 and CDR2: SGHRS, YFSETQ. J lost 4 bases, V lost 2 bases, and 4 bases had no gene match. The length of the CDR3 is 16 residues. CDR3: CASSFGLAGMYNEQFF. The DNA of the CDR3 is TGCGCCAGCAGCTTTGGACTAGCGGGAATGTACAATGAGCAGTTCTTC. Full variable domain (outside the CDR3, taken from reference TRBV5-1 and TRBJ2-1): KAGVTQTPRYLIKTRGQQVTLSCSPISGHRSVSWYQQTPGQGLQFLFEYFSETQRNKGNFPGRFSGRQFSNSRSEMNVSTLELGDSALYLCASSFGLAGMYNEQFFGPGTRLTVL.

This chain connects TRBV2 to TRBJ1-2; 10 nucleotides line up with TRBD1. Trimming took 2 bases from V and 3 from J; bases not matched to a gene: 6. The CDR3 contains 16 residues. Germline values: CDR1 SNHLY, CDR2 FYNNEI. The CDR3 reads CASSEKGTGVDYGYTF. Here the CDR3 DNA reads TGTGCCAGCAGTGAAAAAGGGACAGGGGTAGACTATGGCTACACCTTC.

In nucleotides, the CDR3 is TGTGCCAGCAGTTACGCGGGGGGGTCCGGGGAGCTGTTTTTT. It encodes CASSYAGGSGELFF. This rearrangement joins TRBV6-2 or TRBV6-3 to TRBJ2-2, with 9 nucleotides matching TRBD2. The V gene's germline CDR1 is MNHEY and CDR2 SVGEGT. V lost 2 bases and J lost 6; bases outside the gene matches: 1. The CDR3 runs 14 residues.

The chain is built from TRBV28 and TRBJ1-1, with D possibly TRBD1 on 5 matching bases. The V gene's germline CDR1 is MDHEN and CDR2 SYDVKM. V was cut by 8 bases and J by 3 bases, with 22 bases left in between. The CDR3 has 16 residues. The CDR3 coding sequence is TGTGCCAGCGGGATCGGGGGGATCGGGATAGACACTGAAGCTTTCTTT. Protein product: CASGIGGIGIDTEAFF.

The rearrangement uses TRBV28 and TRBJ1-5, with TRBD1 identical over 7 bases. The CDR3 contains 15 residues. CDR1 and CDR2 from the germline V gene are MDHEN and SYDVKM. The junction had 4 bases not matched to a gene; V was cut back by 2 bases and J by 3 bases. The CDR3 loop is CASSLGGGVNQPQHF. The CDR3, as DNA: TGTGCCAGCAGTTTAGGAGGGGGCGTCAATCAGCCCCAGCATTTT. The variable domain in full, completed from reference TRBV28 and TRBJ1-5, reads DVKVTQSSRYLVKRTGEKVFLECVQDMDHENMFWYRQDPGLGLRLIYFSYDVKMKEKGDIPEGYSVSREKKERFSLILESASTNQTSMYLCASSLGGGVNQPQHFGDGTRLSIL.

The chain employs TRBV19 and TRBJ1-1, with 10 bases identical to TRBD1. In germline, CDR1 is LNHDA, CDR2 SQIVND (reference sequence). This CDR3 spans 17 amino acids. With 6 bases clipped from V and 2 bases from J, the junction kept 12 bases outside the gene matches. In DNA form, the CDR3 reads TGTGCCAGTAGGGGACAGGGGTCAGGGGGGGCCAACACTGAAGCTTTCTTT. Its translation: CASRGQGSGGANTEAFF.

The chain has TRBV28 and TRBJ1-1; 7 bases line up with TRBD1. Germline-derived CDR1 and CDR2 are MDHEN and SYDVKM. CDR3 size: 14 residues. The V and J ends lost 5 bases and 11 bases, in that order; junction bases with no gene match: 14. The CDR3 DNA is TGTGCCAGCAGTCAGGCAGGGGGACCCGCTACGGCTTTCTTT. This translates into CASSQAGGPATAFF.

This clone was detected once. V is TRBV14 and J is TRBJ2-1; D uncertain. The CDR3 runs 15 residues. V lost 1 base and J lost 3, with 10 bases in between. CDR1 and CDR2 (germline): SGHDN, FVKESK. Written as DNA, the CDR3 is TGTGCCAGCAGCCAAGCTCCAGGTTACTACAATGAGCAGTTCTTC. It specifies CASSQAPGYYNEQFF.

The chain recombines TRBV7-2 with TRBJ2-7; D perhaps matches TRBD1 (6 bases). The V gene's germline CDR1 is SGHTA and CDR2 FQGNSA. V was shortened by 4 bases and J by 2 bases, with 12 bases between the two germline ends. The CDR3 is 14 residues long. CDR3 sequence (DNA): TGTGCCAGCAGCTCTTTCCAGGGGCCCTACGAGCAGTACTTC. It codes for CASSSFQGPYEQYF.

In its sample, this clone was seen once. The chain couples TRBV5-1 to TRBJ2-3; TRBD1 is a possible D gene (5 bases). V lost 1 base to trimming and J lost 3 bases, with 12 bases between them. The CDR3 sequence is 15 residues long. Germline values: CDR1 SGHRS, CDR2 YFSETQ. As DNA, the CDR3 is TGCGCCAGCAGCTTGATAAGGGGATCGACAGATACGCAGTATTTT. Translated: CASSLIRGSTDTQYF.

The rearrangement links TRBV11-3 to TRBJ2-4; D perhaps matches TRBD1 (6 bases). From germline, CDR1 is SGHNT and CDR2 YENEEA. The CDR3 length is 13 residues. V was shortened by 1 base and J by 6 bases, with 7 bases between the two germline ends. The CDR3 reads CASSLARGNIQYF. CDR3 coding DNA: TGTGCCAGCAGCTTAGCCAGGGGAAACATTCAGTACTTC.

In regard to this clone: Its ends do not fully match the called genes, so a read error is possible. The chain has TRBV5-5 and TRBJ2-1, with 9 nucleotides matching TRBD2. CDR3 length: 15 residues. Germline V CDR1 and CDR2: SGHKS, YYEKEE (reference sequence). In DNA, the CDR3 is TGTGCCAGCAGCTTGGTGGGACTAGCCGCCAATCAGCAGTTCTTC. Translation gives CASSLVGLAANQQFF.

The rearrangement links TRBV12-3 or TRBV12-4 to TRBJ2-7, with unresolved D. The V end was cut by 8 bases, the J end by 2 bases, with 10 bases between. The length of the CDR3 is 12 residues. In DNA form, the CDR3 reads TGTGCCAGCGCCTCTAAAGCCTACGAGCAGTACTTC. It specifies CASASKAYEQYF.

This clone appeared a single time. The chain uses TRBV13 and TRBJ1-3; D is undetermined. This CDR3 region has 14 residues. V lost 5 bases and J lost 4, with 12 bases in between. CDR1 is PRHDT, CDR2 FYEKMQ, per germline (reference sequence). The chain's CDR3 is CASSQVHRGNTIYF. The CDR3 DNA is TGTGCCAGCAGCCAGGTCCATCGAGGAAACACCATATATTTT.